This TCR beta chain was observed in a study of shared clonotypes between healthy human individuals. Naive CD8 cells, CD45RO-negative and positively selected for CCR7, excluded terminally differentiated effector memory CD45RA+ cells. V was trimmed by 5 bases and J by 3 bases, leaving 8 bases between them. Germline V gene sequence: CDR1 MNHEY, CDR2 SVGAGI. There are 13 residues in the CDR3. The protocol was immunoSEQ multiplex PCR, while the TCRdb copy is restricted to in-frame clones and leaves out a portion. The sample includes roughly 570,000 clones, 95% to 98% of them seen just once. The chain links TRBV6-5 to TRBJ2-1, with D possibly TRBD1 on 6 matching bases. This sequence was found in a man younger than 45 in good health. The material sequenced was naive CD8+ T cells sorted from blood. The CDR3 here is CASSTGFYNEQFF. CDR3 sequence (DNA): TGTGCCAGCAGTACAGGGTTCTACAATGAGCAGTTCTTC.